A single sample gave rise to the 26 T cell receptor beta chains below, sequenced in a study of human T cells and chemical hapten exposure. Time point defined: healthy volunteer bleed at 2 weeks. The starting material, unfractionated whole blood, was used for total RNA extraction. TCRdb reanalysed the RACE reads using MiXCR and keeps one entry per CDR3 protein. Counted here are about 50,000 distinct CDR3 sequences, 4.3% occurring once; the ten biggest clones make up approximately 1.7%. Specimen: whole blood. All receptors derive from a female donor in good health. Some clones in this sample may be carry-over from other donors' samples.

Here the CDR3 DNA reads TGTGCCAGCAGCTTAGCGGAGGGCAGCGAGCAGTACTTC. Translating gives CASSLAEGSEQYF. The chain joins TRBV7-9 to TRBJ2-7; possibly TRBD2 for D (6 bases). Germline CDR1 SEHNR, CDR2 FQNEAQ (reference sequence). CDR3 length equals 13 residues. Deletions cut 0 bases from V and 6 bases from J, with 9 bases between.

This clonotype was picked up many times. The V call is TRBV6-5, the J call TRBJ1-5, with 7 nucleotides matching TRBD1. After removal of 6 bases from V and 2 bases from J, the junction contained 10 bases not matched to a gene. Germline V gene lookup returns CDR1 MNHEY and CDR2 SVGAGI. The CDR3 has 16 amino acids. CDR3 loop: CASSKQGFTGNQPQHF. The DNA for the CDR3 is TGTGCCAGCAGCAAACAGGGGTTTACGGGCAATCAGCCCCAGCATTTT.

This clonotype was seen repeatedly, ten times or more. This chain connects TRBV7-2 to TRBJ2-4; D is undetermined. With 0 bases removed from V and 4 bases from J, the gap between germline ends came to 10 bases. The CDR3 extends over 15 amino acids. Per germline, CDR1 SGHTA and CDR2 FQGNSA. CDR3: CASSLAWGRKNIQYF. The CDR3, as DNA: TGTGCCAGCAGCTTAGCGTGGGGTCGTAAAAACATTCAGTACTTC.

This clonotype appeared many times. The chain links TRBV5-8 to TRBJ2-4, with 9 bases lining up with TRBD1. The trim removed 2 bases at V and 0 bases at J, leaving 6 bases unmatched. CDR1 is SGHTS and CDR2 is YDEGEE in the germline V gene. The CDR3 runs to 17 residues. The CDR3 DNA reads as TGTGCCAGCAGCTTAAGGACAGGGGCCCTAGCCAAAAACATTCAGTACTTC. It yields the protein CASSLRTGALAKNIQYF.

This sequence joins TRBV5-1 and TRBJ2-7; D is unclear. This CDR3 has 15 residues. The V end was cut by 0 bases, the J end by 0 bases, with 10 bases between. The germline CDR1 and CDR2 sequences are SGHRS and YFSETQ. The DNA for the CDR3 is TGCGCCAGCAGCTTGGGTCTCGGCTCCTCCTACGAGCAGTACTTC. Its protein product is CASSLGLGSSYEQYF.

This clonotype has at least ten counts. This rearrangement joins TRBV6-5 to TRBJ1-2, with a weak D call TRBD1 (6 bases). V was clipped by 8 bases and J by 4 bases, with 20 bases between them. This CDR3 has 15 amino acids. Germline-derived CDR1 and CDR2 are MNHEY and SVGAGI. The CDR3 DNA is TGTGCCAGCGGATACCGTGTTGGGGGGGCCTATGGCTACACCTTC. Translating it yields CASGYRVGGAYGYTF.

J is TRBJ1-1 and V is TRBV20-1; the D is unclear. CDR3 size: 14 residues. Germline CDR1 reads DFQATT; CDR2 reads SNEGSKA (reference sequence). Trimming took 4 bases from V and 0 from J, leaving 12 bases between them. CDR3 region: CSATVGSLNTEAFF. The CDR3 nucleotides read TGCAGTGCTACAGTTGGGTCCTTGAACACTGAAGCTTTCTTT.

This clonotype was seen ten or more times. The V call is TRBV20-1, the J call TRBJ1-5; no clear D gene. The CDR3 runs to 11 residues. Germline CDR1 DFQATT, CDR2 SNEGSKA (reference sequence). With 0 bases removed from V and 13 bases from J, the gap between germline ends came to 10 bases. The CDR3 DNA sequence: TGCAGTGCTAGAGATGGATTTTCTCAGCATTTT. Its protein product is CSARDGFSQHF.

This clonotype was seen ten or more times. V gene TRBV11-2 combines with J gene TRBJ1-2, with 7 bases aligning to TRBD1. The ends lost 2 bases at V and 5 bases at J; junction bases unmatched: 2. Germline V lookup: CDR1 SGHAT, CDR2 FQNNGV. This CDR3 has 13 amino acids. This CDR3 reads CASSLYRGYGYTF. The CDR3 DNA sequence: TGTGCCAGCAGCTTATACAGGGGTTATGGCTACACCTTC. The variable domain in full, completed from reference TRBV11-2 and TRBJ1-2, reads EAGVAQSPRYKIIEKRQSVAFWCNPISGHATLYWYQQILGQGPKLLIQFQNNGVVDDSQLPKDRFSAERLKGVDSTLKIQPAKLEDSAVYLCASSLYRGYGYTFGSGTRLTVV.

Regarding this clonotype: This may stem from a read error, because a much larger clone lies one nucleotide away. This chain uses TRBV2 with TRBJ2-7; no clear D gene. The CDR3 has 12 amino acids. The germline V gene encodes CDR1 SNHLY and CDR2 FYNNEI. The CDR3, as DNA: TGTGCCAGAAGTGATGGGGCCTACGAGCAGTACTTC. It yields the protein CARSDGAYEQYF. The complete variable domain, with remaining parts taken from reference TRBV2 and TRBJ2-7, reads EPEVTQTPSHQVTQMGQEVILRCVPISNHLYFYWYRQILGQKVEFLVSFYNNEISEKSEIFDDQFSVERPDGSNFTLKIRSTKLEDSAMYFCARSDGAYEQYFGPGTRLTVT.

Ten or more counts support this clonotype. J is TRBJ2-6 and V is TRBV7-2; either TRBD1 or TRBD2 may fit D (5 bases each). This CDR3 has 19 residues. CDR1 is SGHTA, CDR2 FQGNSA, per germline. Between the trimmed V and J ends, which lost 5 bases and 0 bases, there was a span of 20 bases. CDR3 bases: TGTGCCAGCAGCCCCAGGTCGGGAAGGGGTCCCTCTGGGGCCAACGTCCTGACTTTC. Residues: CASSPRSGRGPSGANVLTF.

This clonotype was counted ten times or more. The V gene is TRBV3-1, the J gene TRBJ2-1; 10 bases are a match to TRBD2. Per germline, CDR1 LGHDT and CDR2 YNNKEL (reference sequence). V shed 0 bases, J shed 12 bases, and the junction held 8 bases outside the gene matches. The CDR3 runs to 15 residues. This CDR3 is CASSQDSSGGRWQFF. In DNA form, the CDR3 reads TGTGCCAGCAGCCAAGATAGTAGCGGGGGGCGTTGGCAGTTCTTC.

The sample holds many counts of this clonotype. DNA for the CDR3: TGTGCCAGCAGCCCTCAACTAGCGGGAAACACCATATATTTT. This sequence encodes CASSPQLAGNTIYF. The chain combines TRBV13 with TRBJ1-3; D is unresolved. Germline loops: CDR1 PRHDT, CDR2 FYEKMQ (reference sequence). The CDR3 spans 14 residues. Trimming left V 5 bases short and J 4 bases short, with 12 bases between.

This clonotype came up many times. This rearrangement joins TRBV5-1 to TRBJ2-1, with 8 bases aligning to TRBD2. The germline gives CDR1 SGHRS, CDR2 YFSETQ. The V gene end was trimmed by 1 base and the J gene end by 8 bases; junction bases not matched to a gene: 5. The CDR3 consists of 14 residues. CDR3 sequence (DNA): TGCGCCAGCAGCTTGCGGGGGGGCATGTATGAGCAGTTCTTC. This codes for CASSLRGGMYEQFF.

Ten or more counts support this clonotype. The J gene is TRBJ1-4, the V gene TRBV19, with 7 bases identical to TRBD1. V dropped 6 bases and J dropped 3; count of bases not matched to a gene: 4. The CDR3 has 14 amino acids. Germline V CDR1 and CDR2: LNHDA, SQIVND (reference sequence). CDR3: CASRRQGSNEKLFF. The CDR3 region has the DNA TGTGCCAGTAGAAGACAGGGCTCTAATGAAAAACTGTTTTTT.

V usage is TRBV7-2 and J usage is TRBJ2-7; D may be TRBD1 or TRBD2 (6 bases each). This CDR3 region has 15 residues. Germline loops: CDR1 SGHTA, CDR2 FQGNSA. V gave up 2 bases and J gave up 0 bases, with 11 bases separating them. CDR3 DNA: TGTGCCAGCAGCTTAACTGGGGGGCCCTCCTACGAGCAGTACTTC. Its protein is CASSLTGGPSYEQYF.

This clonotype was counted many times. The rearrangement uses TRBV11-1 and TRBJ2-3; 7 bases agree with TRBD2. This CDR3 spans 15 amino acids. Germline values: CDR1 SGHAT, CDR2 FQDESV (reference sequence). V was clipped by 1 base and J by 6 bases; unmatched bases: 7. CDR3 coding DNA: TGTGCCAGCAGCTTAGGTGGGAGGGTAGGGGATACGCAGTATTTT. Protein product: CASSLGGRVGDTQYF.

The chain employs TRBV10-3 and TRBJ2-3; 9 positions match TRBD2. Germline V gene lookup returns CDR1 ENHRY and CDR2 SYGVKD. J lost 2 bases, V lost 1 base, and 4 bases had no gene match. The CDR3 contains 16 residues. The CDR3 reads CAISEFSGGNTDTQYF. The CDR3 DNA reads as TGTGCCATCAGTGAGTTTAGCGGGGGAAACACAGATACGCAGTATTTT.

This clonotype was found many times. The J gene is TRBJ1-1, the V gene TRBV11-3; D is possibly TRBD1 (6 bases). Trimming removed 5 bases at V and 6 bases at J, with 13 bases between. This CDR3 is built from 13 residues. Germline loops: CDR1 SGHNT, CDR2 YENEEA. The CDR3 spells CASSAGVLAEAFF. As DNA, the CDR3 is TGTGCCAGCAGCGCAGGGGTCCTGGCTGAAGCTTTCTTT.

This clonotype was counted only a few times. This rearrangement joins TRBV6-6 to TRBJ1-2; D perhaps matches TRBD1 (6 bases). This CDR3 contains 16 residues. Germline V lookup: CDR1 MNHNY, CDR2 SVGAGI (reference sequence). V lost 3 bases and J lost 0, with 14 bases in between. The CDR3 nucleotides are TGTGCCAGCAGTTATCCCACAGGGTCTTCTAACTATGGCTACACCTTC. It specifies CASSYPTGSSNYGYTF.

This clonotype was detected many times. V gene TRBV12-3 or TRBV12-4 combines with J gene TRBJ2-7; D possibly matches TRBD1 or TRBD2 (7 bases each). The V gene lost 7 bases and the J gene lost 7 bases, with 17 bases spanning the gap. This CDR3 is 13 amino acids long. The DNA of the CDR3 is TGTGCCAGCACCGAAGCCAGGGGGGGTGAGCAGTACTTC. It is translated as CASTEARGGEQYF.

This clonotype was recorded at least ten times. The rearrangement uses TRBV10-2 and TRBJ2-7; a possible D gene is TRBD2 (6 bases). The CDR3 runs 14 residues. CDR1 is WSHSY, CDR2 SAAADI, per germline. V dropped 6 bases and J dropped 3 bases, with 15 bases sitting between them. The CDR3 sequence is CASSRRRESYEQYF. The CDR3 region has the DNA TGCGCCAGCAGCCGACGGAGGGAGAGCTACGAGCAGTACTTC.

This clonotype was seen repeatedly, ten times or more. The CDR3 nucleotides are TGTGCCAGTAATCAACAGGGGGCCGGTAACTATGGCTACACCTTC. Translated, it gives CASNQQGAGNYGYTF. This chain connects TRBV19 to TRBJ1-2; TRBD1 matches at 9 bases. V trimming: 7 bases; J trimming: 1 base; junction bases outside the gene matches: 7. CDR1 and CDR2 from the germline V gene are LNHDA and SQIVND (reference sequence). The CDR3 runs to 15 residues.

This clonotype was seen repeatedly, ten times or more. The rearrangement uses TRBV12-3 or TRBV12-4 and TRBJ1-6; 10 positions match TRBD1. V shed 10 bases and J 5 bases; nucleotides not matched to a gene: 2. This CDR3 region has 13 residues. The CDR3 loop is CAIDRGHNSPLHF. The CDR3 DNA follows: TGTGCCATAGACAGGGGGCATAATTCACCCCTCCACTTT.

This clonotype occurred many times. The chain has TRBV5-4 and TRBJ1-2; no clear D. The CDR3 totals 15 residues. Germline assignment: CDR1 SGHNT and CDR2 YYREEE (reference sequence). Deletions cut 0 bases from V and 1 base from J, with 10 bases between. The DNA of the CDR3 is TGTGCCAGCAGCTTGGTTGGACCACTTAACTATGGCTACACCTTC. This codes for CASSLVGPLNYGYTF.

This clonotype was counted ten times or more. The chain has TRBV12-3 or TRBV12-4 and TRBJ1-1; possible D gene TRBD1, 5 bases. This CDR3 region has 16 residues. Trimming cost V 1 base and J 6 bases, with 18 bases left between them. The CDR3 nucleotides are TGTGCCAGCAGTTTAGTTGGGGGGATCCTCGGGCCTGAAGCTTTCTTT. Translated: CASSLVGGILGPEAFF.